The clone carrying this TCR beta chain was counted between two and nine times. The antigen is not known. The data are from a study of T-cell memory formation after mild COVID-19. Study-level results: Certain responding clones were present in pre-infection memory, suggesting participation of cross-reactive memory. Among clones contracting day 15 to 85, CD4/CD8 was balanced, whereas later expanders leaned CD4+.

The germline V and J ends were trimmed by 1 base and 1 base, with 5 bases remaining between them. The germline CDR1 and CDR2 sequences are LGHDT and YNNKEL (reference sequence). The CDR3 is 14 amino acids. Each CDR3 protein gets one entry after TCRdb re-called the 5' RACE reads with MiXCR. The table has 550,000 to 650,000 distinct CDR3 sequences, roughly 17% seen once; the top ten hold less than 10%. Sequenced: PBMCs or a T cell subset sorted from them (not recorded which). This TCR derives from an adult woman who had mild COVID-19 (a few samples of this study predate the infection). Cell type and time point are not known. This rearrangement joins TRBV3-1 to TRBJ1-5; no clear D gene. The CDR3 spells CASSQGPSNQPQHF. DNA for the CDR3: TGTGCCAGCAGCCAAGGTCCCAGCAATCAGCCCCAGCATTTT.